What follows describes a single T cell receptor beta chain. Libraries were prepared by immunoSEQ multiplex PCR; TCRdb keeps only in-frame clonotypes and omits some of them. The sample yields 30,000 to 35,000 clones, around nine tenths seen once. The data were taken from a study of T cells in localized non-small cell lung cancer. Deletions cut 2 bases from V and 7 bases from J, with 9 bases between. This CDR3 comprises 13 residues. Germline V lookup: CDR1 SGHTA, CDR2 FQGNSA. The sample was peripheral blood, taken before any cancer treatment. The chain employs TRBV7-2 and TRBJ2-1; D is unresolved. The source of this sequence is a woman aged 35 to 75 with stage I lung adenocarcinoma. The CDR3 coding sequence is TGTGCCAGCAGCTTAAGGTGGCAGAATGAGCAGTTCTTC. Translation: CASSLRWQNEQFF. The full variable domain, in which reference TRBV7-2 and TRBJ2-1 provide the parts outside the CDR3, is GAGVSQSPSNKVTEKGKDVELRCDPISGHTALYWYRQSLGQGLEFLIYFQGNSAPDKSGLPSDRFSAERTGGSVSTLTIQRTQQEDSAVYLCASSLRWQNEQFFGPGTRLTVL.